The sequence of this TCR beta chain was determined in a study of blood T cell repertoires in COVID-19. For the study at large: Specimens from acute and convalescent COVID-19 originated in the United States, Italy and Spain.

Authors' methods: Reference gene primer amplification in the assay estimated nucleated cell counts. The assay was immunoSEQ multiplex PCR, and TCRdb's table has in-frame clones only and misses some. V, J and clone size were drawn from that table, and D and trimming were deduced from the DNA. This table has approximately 31,000 clones, approximately 85% appearing once. Germline V CDR1 and CDR2: LNHDA, SQIVND (reference sequence). With V trimmed by 6 bases and J by 7 bases, 8 bases remained unmatched. There are 15 residues in the CDR3. This chain uses TRBV19 with TRBJ2-3, with TRBD2 matching over 12 bases. The TCR was taken from a woman aged 55-70 years with active COVID-19. Sequenced input: peripheral blood. This CDR3 reads CASSETSGSINTQYF. CDR3 DNA: TGTGCCAGTAGCGAGACTAGCGGGAGTATAAATACGCAGTATTTT.